This T cell receptor beta chain is drawn from a study of shared clonotypes between healthy human individuals. Notes on the study in general: It was expected that sequencing depth would affect clonotype sharing among donors.

Deep-level running was used for the assay. Each sorted subset replicate got 200 ng genomic DNA, roughly 30,000 genomes. TCRdb's copy holds only in-frame clones and misses some; the assay was immunoSEQ multiplex PCR. The sample consists of millions of clones, about 95% of them appearing once. As regards this clone: The antigen remains undetermined.

CD45RO negativity and positive selection for CCR7 defined naive CD8 cells, a population that excluded terminally differentiated effector memory CD45RA+ cells. The sequenced sample consisted of naive CD8+ T cells sorted from blood. The origin of this receptor is a man aged 18 to 30 in good health.

The CDR3: CASSVPGQGFRDTQYF. CDR3 in DNA: TGTGCCAGCAGCGTCCCGGGACAGGGGTTTAGGGATACGCAGTATTTT. The V and J genes are TRBV9 and TRBJ2-3, with 10 bases that match TRBD1. Losses at the gene ends were 2 bases for V and 6 bases for J; bases not matched to a gene: 9. Germline CDR1 SGDLS, CDR2 YYNGEE. The CDR3 length is 16 residues.